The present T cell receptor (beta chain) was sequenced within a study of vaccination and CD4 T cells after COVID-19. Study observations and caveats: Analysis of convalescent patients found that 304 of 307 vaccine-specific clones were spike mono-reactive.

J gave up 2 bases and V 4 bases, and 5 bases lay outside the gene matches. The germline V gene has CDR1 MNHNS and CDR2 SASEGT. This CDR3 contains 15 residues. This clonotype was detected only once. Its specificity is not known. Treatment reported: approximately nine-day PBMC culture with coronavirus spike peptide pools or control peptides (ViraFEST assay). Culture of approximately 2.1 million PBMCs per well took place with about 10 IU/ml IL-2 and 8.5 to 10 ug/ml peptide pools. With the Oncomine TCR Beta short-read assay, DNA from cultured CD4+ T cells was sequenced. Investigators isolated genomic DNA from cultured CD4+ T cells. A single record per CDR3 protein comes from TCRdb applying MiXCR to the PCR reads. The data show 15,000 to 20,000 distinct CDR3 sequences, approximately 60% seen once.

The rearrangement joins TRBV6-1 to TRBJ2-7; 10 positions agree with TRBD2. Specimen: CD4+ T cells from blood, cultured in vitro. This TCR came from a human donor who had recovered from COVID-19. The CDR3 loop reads CASSGSAGGAYEQYF. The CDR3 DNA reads TGTGCCAGCAGTGGATCAGCGGGAGGGGCCTACGAGCAGTACTTC.